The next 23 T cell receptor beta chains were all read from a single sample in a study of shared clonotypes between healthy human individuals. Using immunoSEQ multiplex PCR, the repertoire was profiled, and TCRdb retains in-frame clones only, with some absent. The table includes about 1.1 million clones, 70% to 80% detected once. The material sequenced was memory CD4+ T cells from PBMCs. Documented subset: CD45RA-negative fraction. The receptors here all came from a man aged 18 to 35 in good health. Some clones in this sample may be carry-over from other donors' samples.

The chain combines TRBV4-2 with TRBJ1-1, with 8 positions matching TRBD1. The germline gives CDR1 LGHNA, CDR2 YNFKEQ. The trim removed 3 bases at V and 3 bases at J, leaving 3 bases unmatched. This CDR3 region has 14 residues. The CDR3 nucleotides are TGTGCCAGCAGCCAGGGACAGGCAGACACTGAAGCTTTCTTT. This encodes CASSQGQADTEAFF.

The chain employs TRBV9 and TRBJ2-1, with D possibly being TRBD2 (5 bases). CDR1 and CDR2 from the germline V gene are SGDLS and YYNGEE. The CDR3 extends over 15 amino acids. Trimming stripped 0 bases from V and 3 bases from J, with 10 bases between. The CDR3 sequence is CASSVVLADYNEQFF. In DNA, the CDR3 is TGTGCCAGCAGCGTAGTGCTAGCAGACTACAATGAGCAGTTCTTC.

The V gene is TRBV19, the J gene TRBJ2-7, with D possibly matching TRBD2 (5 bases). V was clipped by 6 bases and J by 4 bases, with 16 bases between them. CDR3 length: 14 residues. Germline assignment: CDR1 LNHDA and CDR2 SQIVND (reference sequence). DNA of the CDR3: TGTGCCAGTAGCGCCATCTTGGGAGAGTACGAGCAGTACTTC. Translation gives CASSAILGEYEQYF. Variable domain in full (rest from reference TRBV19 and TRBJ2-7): DGGITQSPKYLFRKEGQNVTLSCEQNLNHDAMYWYRQDPGQGLRLIYYSQIVNDFQKGDIAEGYSVSREKKESFPLTVTSAQKNPTAFYLCASSAILGEYEQYFGPGTRLTVT.

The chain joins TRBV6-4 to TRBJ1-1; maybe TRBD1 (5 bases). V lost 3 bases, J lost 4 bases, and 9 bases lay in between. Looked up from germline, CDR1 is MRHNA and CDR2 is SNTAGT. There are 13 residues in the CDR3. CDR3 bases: TGTGCCAGCAGTGAGATGAGGGGCACTGAAGCTTTCTTT. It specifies CASSEMRGTEAFF.

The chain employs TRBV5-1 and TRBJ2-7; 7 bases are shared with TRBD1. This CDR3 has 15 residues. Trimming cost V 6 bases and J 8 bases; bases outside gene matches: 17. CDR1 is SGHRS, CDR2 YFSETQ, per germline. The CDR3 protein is CASTTELGQPLQQYF. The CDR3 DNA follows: TGCGCCAGCACCACTGAGCTGGGACAGCCTCTACAGCAGTACTTC.

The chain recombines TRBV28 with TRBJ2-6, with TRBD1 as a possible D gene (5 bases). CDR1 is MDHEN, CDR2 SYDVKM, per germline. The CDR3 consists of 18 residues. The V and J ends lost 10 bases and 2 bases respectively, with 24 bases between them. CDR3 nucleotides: TGTGCCACCCGAAACCGACAGTCCCAGATGGCTGGGGCCAACGTCCTGACTTTC. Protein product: CATRNRQSQMAGANVLTF.

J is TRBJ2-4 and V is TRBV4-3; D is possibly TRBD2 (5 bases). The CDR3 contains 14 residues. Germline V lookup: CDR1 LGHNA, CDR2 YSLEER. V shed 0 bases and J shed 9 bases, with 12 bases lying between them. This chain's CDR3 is CASSQEVGGGIQYF. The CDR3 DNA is TGCGCCAGCAGCCAAGAAGTTGGCGGAGGCATTCAGTACTTC.

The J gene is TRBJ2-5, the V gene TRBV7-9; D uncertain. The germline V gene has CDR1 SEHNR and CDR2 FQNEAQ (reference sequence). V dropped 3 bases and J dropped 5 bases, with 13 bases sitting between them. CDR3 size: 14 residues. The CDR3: CASSFPRGSETQYF. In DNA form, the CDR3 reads TGTGCCAGCAGCTTTCCGAGAGGTTCGGAGACCCAGTACTTC.

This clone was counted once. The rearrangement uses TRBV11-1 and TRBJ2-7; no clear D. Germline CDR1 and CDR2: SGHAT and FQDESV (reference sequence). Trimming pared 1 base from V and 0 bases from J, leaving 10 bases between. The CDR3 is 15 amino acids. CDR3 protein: CASSLDQTRSYEQYF. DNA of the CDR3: TGTGCCAGCAGCTTAGACCAGACTCGCTCCTACGAGCAGTACTTC. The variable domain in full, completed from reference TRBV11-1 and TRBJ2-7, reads EAEVAQSPRYKITEKSQAVAFWCDPISGHATLYWYRQILGQGPELLVQFQDESVVDDSQLPKDRFSAERLKGVDSTLKIQPAELGDSAMYLCASSLDQTRSYEQYFGPGTRLTVT.

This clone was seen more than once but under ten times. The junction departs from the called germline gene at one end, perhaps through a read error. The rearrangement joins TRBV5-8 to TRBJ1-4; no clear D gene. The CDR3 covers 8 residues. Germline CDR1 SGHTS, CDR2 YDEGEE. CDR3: CASSPRNF. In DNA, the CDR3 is TGTGCCAGCAGCCCCAGGAATTTT.

As DNA, the CDR3 is TGTGCCAGCAGTAGGAGGGACAGCTCCTACAATGAGCAGTTCTTC. Translation gives CASSRRDSSYNEQFF. The chain combines TRBV27 with TRBJ2-1; a weak D match, TRBD1 (7 bases). This CDR3 has 15 residues. Germline-derived CDR1 and CDR2 are MNHEY and SMNVEV (reference sequence). V was shortened by 5 bases and J by 0 bases, with 11 bases between the two germline ends.

In DNA form, the CDR3 reads TGTGCCATCAGTGAGTCGGGGACAAAGCATGGCTACACCTTC. Its translation is CAISESGTKHGYTF. This chain connects TRBV10-3 to TRBJ1-2, with D possibly being TRBD1 (6 bases). Trimming took 0 bases from V and 6 from J, leaving 11 bases between them. The CDR3 spans 14 residues. Germline V lookup: CDR1 ENHRY, CDR2 SYGVKD.

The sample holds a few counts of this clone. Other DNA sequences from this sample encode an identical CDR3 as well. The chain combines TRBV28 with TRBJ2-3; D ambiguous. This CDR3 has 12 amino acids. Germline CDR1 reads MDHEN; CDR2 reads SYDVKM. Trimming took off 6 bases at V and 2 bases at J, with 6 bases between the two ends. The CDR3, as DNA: TGTGCCAGCAGCCCCTCCACAGATACGCAGTATTTT. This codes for CASSPSTDTQYF.

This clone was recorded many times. The CDR3 loop is CASSLGLRTDSREQYF. CDR3 in DNA: TGTGCCAGCAGCTTGGGATTAAGGACGGACTCGAGGGAGCAGTACTTC. The V gene is TRBV5-6, the J gene TRBJ2-7, with D possibly matching TRBD2 (5 bases). The CDR3 is 16 residues long. Germline V gene sequence: CDR1 SGHDT, CDR2 YYEEEE. V gave up 0 bases and J gave up 7 bases, with 20 bases separating them.

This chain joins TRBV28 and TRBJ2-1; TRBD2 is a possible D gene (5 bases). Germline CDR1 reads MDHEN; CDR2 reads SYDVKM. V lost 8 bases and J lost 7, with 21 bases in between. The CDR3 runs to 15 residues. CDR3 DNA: TGTGCCAGCCGGGGTGGGTCCCCAGGCAAAAATGAGCAGTTCTTC. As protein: CASRGGSPGKNEQFF. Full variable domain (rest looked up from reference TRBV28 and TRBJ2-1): DVKVTQSSRYLVKRTGEKVFLECVQDMDHENMFWYRQDPGLGLRLIYFSYDVKMKEKGDIPEGYSVSREKKERFSLILESASTNQTSMYLCASRGGSPGKNEQFFGPGTRLTVL.

The chain's CDR3 is CASRGLAGPYEQYF. The DNA of the CDR3 is TGTGCCAGCAGGGGACTAGCGGGCCCCTACGAGCAGTACTTC. This sequence joins TRBV28 and TRBJ2-7; 12 bases map to TRBD2. With 6 bases clipped from V and 2 bases from J, the junction kept 2 bases outside the gene matches. The CDR3 extends over 14 amino acids. Germline CDR1 MDHEN, CDR2 SYDVKM.

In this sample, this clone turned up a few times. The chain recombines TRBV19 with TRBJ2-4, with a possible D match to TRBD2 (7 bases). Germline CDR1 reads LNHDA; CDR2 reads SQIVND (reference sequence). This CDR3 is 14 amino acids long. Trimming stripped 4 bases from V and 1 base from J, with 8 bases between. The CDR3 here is CASSKGGAKNIQYF. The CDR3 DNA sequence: TGTGCCAGTAGTAAGGGGGGGGCCAAAAACATTCAGTACTTC.

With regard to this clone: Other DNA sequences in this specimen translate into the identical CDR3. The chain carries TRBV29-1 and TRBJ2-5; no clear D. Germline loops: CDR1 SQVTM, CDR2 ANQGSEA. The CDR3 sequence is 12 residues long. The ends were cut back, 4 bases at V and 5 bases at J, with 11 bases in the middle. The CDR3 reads CSVGWGEETQYF. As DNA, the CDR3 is TGCAGCGTTGGGTGGGGTGAGGAGACCCAGTACTTC.

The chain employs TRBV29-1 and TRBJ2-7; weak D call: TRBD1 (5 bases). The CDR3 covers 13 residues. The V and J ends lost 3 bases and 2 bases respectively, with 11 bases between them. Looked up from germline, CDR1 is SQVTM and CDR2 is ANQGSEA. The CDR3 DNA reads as TGCAGCGTTGATGGGGCAGCCCCCTACGAGCAGTACTTC. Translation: CSVDGAAPYEQYF.

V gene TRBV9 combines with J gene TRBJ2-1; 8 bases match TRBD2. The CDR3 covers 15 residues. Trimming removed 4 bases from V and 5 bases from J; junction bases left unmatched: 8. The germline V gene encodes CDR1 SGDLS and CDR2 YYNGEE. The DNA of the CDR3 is TGTGCCAGCAGCCCTCGGGTAGCGGGAAACAATGAGCAGTTCTTC. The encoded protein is CASSPRVAGNNEQFF.

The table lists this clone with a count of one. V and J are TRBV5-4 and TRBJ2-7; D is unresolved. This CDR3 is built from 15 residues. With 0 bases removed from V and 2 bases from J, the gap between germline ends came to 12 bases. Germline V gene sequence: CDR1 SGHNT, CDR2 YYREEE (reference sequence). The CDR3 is CASSLDAIPTYEQYF. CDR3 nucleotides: TGTGCCAGCAGCTTGGACGCGATACCCACCTACGAGCAGTACTTC.

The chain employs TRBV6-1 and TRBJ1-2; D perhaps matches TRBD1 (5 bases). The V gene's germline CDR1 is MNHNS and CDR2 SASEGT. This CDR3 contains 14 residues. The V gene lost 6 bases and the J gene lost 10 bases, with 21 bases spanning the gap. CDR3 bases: TGTGCCAGCAGGCAGGGTGGGGCCCTTGGAATCTACACCTTC. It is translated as CASRQGGALGIYTF.

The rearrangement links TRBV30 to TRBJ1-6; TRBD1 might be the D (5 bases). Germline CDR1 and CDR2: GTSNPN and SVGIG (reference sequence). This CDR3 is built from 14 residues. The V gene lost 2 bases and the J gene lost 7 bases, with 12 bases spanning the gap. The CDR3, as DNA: TGTGCCTGGAGTTTAGGAGGGGTGAATTCACCCCTCCACTTT. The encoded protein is CAWSLGGVNSPLHF.